What follows describes a single T cell receptor (beta chain). Its antigen is unidentified. Some clones are missing from TCRdb's copy, which holds only in-frame ones; the method was immunoSEQ multiplex PCR. The sample includes 2 million to 2.5 million clones, 85% to 95% of them seen just once. This sample was included in a study of shared clonotypes between healthy human individuals. Whole-study results and caveats: The low donor count limited represented genetic and exposure-history diversity. Some naive CD4 clonotypes, approximately 4.5%, turned up in common across several donors. Clonotypes shared by all four donors outscored non-shared clonotypes in generation probability.

Input material: naive CD4+ T cells from PBMCs. Documented subset: CD45RA+ positively selected. This receptor was obtained from a man between 18 and 29 years old in good health. Some clones in this sample may be carry-over from other donors' samples.

CDR3 residues: CASSVGLAGGFDEQFF. Written as DNA, the CDR3 is TGCGCCAGCAGCGTGGGACTAGCGGGAGGGTTCGATGAGCAGTTCTTC. The chain recombines TRBV5-1 with TRBJ2-1; 16 bases fit TRBD2. Trimming cost V 4 bases and J 8 bases; bases outside gene matches: 6. Germline V lookup: CDR1 SGHRS, CDR2 YFSETQ. The CDR3 is 16 amino acids.